This T cell receptor beta chain was observed in a study of T cell responses to AZD1222 COVID-19 vaccine. Study-level background: Pooled together were second doses at about 4 or about 12 weeks. Study-wide findings and caveats: Repertoire sampling happened only post peak T cell response. Donors were mostly white British, more females; clonal diversity possibly underestimated.

The CDR3 is made up of 13 amino acids. V lost 5 bases, J lost 3 bases, and 5 bases stayed unmatched. Per germline, CDR1 SGHDT and CDR2 YYEEEE. Comment on this clone: The antigen remains undetermined.

Clones were read by immunoSEQ multiplex PCR, and TCRdb kept only the in-frame ones, dropping some. This table has 100,000 or so clones, less than 95% appearing once. The V gene is TRBV5-6, the J gene TRBJ2-7; 7 bases map to TRBD1. The sequences come from peripheral blood, collected on day 0 of AZD1222 vaccination. This TCR was sampled from an adult in good health. Here the CDR3 reads CASRTTGDYEQYF. The CDR3 DNA sequence: TGTGCCAGCAGGACAACAGGGGACTACGAGCAGTACTTC. The whole variable domain, remainder taken from reference TRBV5-6 and TRBJ2-7, is DAGVTQSPTHLIKTRGQQVTLRCSPKSGHDTVSWYQQALGQGPQFIFQYYEEEERQRGNFPDRFSGHQFPNYSSELNVNALLLGDSALYLCASRTTGDYEQYFGPGTRLTVT.